This T cell receptor (beta chain) came from a study of T cell responses to AZD1222 COVID-19 vaccine. Whole-study results and caveats: A rise in Spike-specific TCR breadth and depth followed two AZD1222 doses.

V lost 4 bases, J lost 5 bases, and 6 bases stayed unmatched. The V gene's germline CDR1 is MNHEY and CDR2 SVGAGI. The CDR3 sequence is 14 residues long. The method was immunoSEQ multiplex PCR; TCRdb's version includes in-frame clones alone and lacks a portion of them. Of 90,000 to 120,000 clones listed, approximately 90% were seen once; the top ten hold approximately 18%. Note on this clone: Its antigen is not known.

The sequencing here drew on peripheral blood, taken on day 0 of AZD1222 vaccination. V is TRBV6-5 and J is TRBJ2-5; 8 nucleotides align to TRBD2. The source of this sequence is an adult in good health. CDR3 region: CASSLGLVRETQYF. CDR3 nucleotide sequence: TGTGCCAGCAGTTTGGGACTAGTCCGCGAGACCCAGTACTTC.